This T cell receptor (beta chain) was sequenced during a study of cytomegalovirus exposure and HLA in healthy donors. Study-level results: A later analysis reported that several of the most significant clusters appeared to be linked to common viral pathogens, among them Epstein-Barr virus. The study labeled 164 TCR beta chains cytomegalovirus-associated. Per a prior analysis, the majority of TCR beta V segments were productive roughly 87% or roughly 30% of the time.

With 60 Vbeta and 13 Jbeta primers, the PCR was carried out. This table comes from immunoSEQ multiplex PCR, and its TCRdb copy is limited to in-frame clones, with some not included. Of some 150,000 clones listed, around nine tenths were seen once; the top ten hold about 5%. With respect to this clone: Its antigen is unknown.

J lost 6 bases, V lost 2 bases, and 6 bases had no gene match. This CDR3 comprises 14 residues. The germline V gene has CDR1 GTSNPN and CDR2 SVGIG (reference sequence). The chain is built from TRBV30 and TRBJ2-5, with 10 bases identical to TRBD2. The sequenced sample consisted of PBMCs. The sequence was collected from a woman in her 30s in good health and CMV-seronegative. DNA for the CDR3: TGTGCCTGGAGTAGTCTAGCGGGAGCGAAGACCCAGTACTTC. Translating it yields CAWSSLAGAKTQYF. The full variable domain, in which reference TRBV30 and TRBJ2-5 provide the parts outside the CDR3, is SQTIHQWPATLVQPVGSPLSLECTVEGTSNPNLYWYRQAAGRGLQLLFYSVGIGQISSEVPQNLSASRPQDRQFILSSKKLLLSDSGFYLCAWSSLAGAKTQYFGPGTRLLVL.